This is a list of T cell receptor beta chains from one sample in a study of T and B cells in COVID-19 patients. MiXCR, run by TCRdb on the multiplex PCR reads, gives a single entry per CDR3 protein. Of a few thousand distinct CDR3 sequences listed, 20% to 25% are singletons. Specimen: blood. The receptors stem from a human donor with active COVID-19. CDR3s include the opening cysteine and the closing phenylalanine or tryptophan. The D gene is left open where the match is weak. Clone size is given for some rows only: seen once, a few or many times, or a class if the clone is expanded.

DNA: TGTGCCAGCAGAACAGAAAATGAAAAACTGTTTTTT
CDR3: CASRTENEKLFF
J: TRBJ1-4
D: .
size: .
V: TRBV7-9

DNA: TGCAGTGCTAACGAAGTCTCAAGAAACAATGAGCAGTTCTTC
CDR3: CSANEVSRNNEQFF
J: TRBJ2-1
D: .
size: .
V: TRBV20-1

DNA: TGCAGTGCTAGTTCTTTCCCGGGACTAGCGGGAGAGAGCTCCTACAATGAGCAGTTCTTC
CDR3: CSASSFPGLAGESSYNEQFF
J: TRBJ2-1
D: TRBD2
size: few
V: TRBV20-1

DNA: TGCGCCAGCAGCTTGAGGGCACGAGCAGAGTACCAAGAGACCCAGTACTTC
CDR3: CASSLRARAEYQETQYF
J: TRBJ2-5
D: .
size: few
V: TRBV5-1

DNA: TGTGCCAGCTTCCCTCGGACAGGGGCAACCGGGGAGCTGTTTTTT
CDR3: CASFPRTGATGELFF
J: TRBJ2-2
D: TRBD1
size: .
V: TRBV18

DNA: TGTGCCAGAAGCTTGGAAGGGGATACGCAGTATTTT
CDR3: CARSLEGDTQYF
J: TRBJ2-3
D: .
size: .
V: TRBV5-3

DNA: TGCGCCAGCAGCTTGGGATGGACCCCTCAGACTGAAGCTTTCTTT
CDR3: CASSLGWTPQTEAFF
J: TRBJ1-1
D: .
size: few
V: TRBV5-1

DNA: TGCAGCGTTGTAGGACAGGGGGCTAACTATGGCTACACCTTC
CDR3: CSVVGQGANYGYTF
J: TRBJ1-2
D: TRBD1
size: .
V: TRBV29-1

DNA: TGCAGCGTTGATGTGTTGGCAGGGGGCGGGTACGAGCAGTACTTC
CDR3: CSVDVLAGGGYEQYF
J: TRBJ2-7
D: TRBD1
size: .
V: TRBV29-1

DNA: TGTGCCAGCAGCCAAGATGCCGAGCCGGAGGGCCCCCCAGATACGCAGTATTTT
CDR3: CASSQDAEPEGPPDTQYF
J: TRBJ2-3
D: .
size: .
V: TRBV6-5

DNA: TGTGCCAGCCACAAAACAGGGCGTGAGCAGTTCTTC
CDR3: CASHKTGREQFF
J: TRBJ2-1
D: .
size: .
V: TRBV27

DNA: TGTGCCAGCAGTCAGGGGCGCTCTGGGGCCAACGTCCTGACTTTC
CDR3: CASSQGRSGANVLTF
J: TRBJ2-6
D: .
size: .
V: TRBV2

DNA: TGTGCCAGCAGCGCTCTACCTGGACAGTCACAAGAGACCCAGTACTTC
CDR3: CASSALPGQSQETQYF
J: TRBJ2-5
D: .
size: many
V: TRBV5-5

DNA: TGTGCCAGTAGTAGCTCCGGGGGGAGTGAATGGGAGCAGTACTTC
CDR3: CASSSSGGSEWEQYF
J: TRBJ2-7
D: TRBD2
size: medium-sized
V: TRBV19

DNA: TGCAGTGCTGACCCGGGGGGGATTAGCGGGGGGACCTACACAGATACGCAGTATTTT
CDR3: CSADPGGISGGTYTDTQYF
J: TRBJ2-3
D: TRBD2
size: few
V: TRBV20-1

DNA: TGTGCCACCAGCAGAGATGGGACAGGGGGGGAGGCTTTCTTT
CDR3: CATSRDGTGGEAFF
J: TRBJ1-1
D: TRBD1
size: .
V: TRBV15

DNA: TGCAGTGCCAGGGACAGTTTAGGTGAAAAACTGTTTTTT
CDR3: CSARDSLGEKLFF
J: TRBJ1-4
D: TRBD1
size: .
V: TRBV20-1

DNA: TGTGCCAGCTCACCCCTCCTAGCGGGAGCTGGGGAGCTGTTTTTT
CDR3: CASSPLLAGAGELFF
J: TRBJ2-2
D: TRBD2
size: medium-sized
V: TRBV18

DNA: TGTGCCAGTAGTATCCGGTCGGAACTCAATCAGCCCCAGCATTTT
CDR3: CASSIRSELNQPQHF
J: TRBJ1-5
D: .
size: medium-sized
V: TRBV19

DNA: TGTGCCAGCAGCTTAGGGGGTCCAGATACGCAGTATTTT
CDR3: CASSLGGPDTQYF
J: TRBJ2-3
D: .
size: many
V: TRBV7-6

DNA: TGTGCCAGCAGCCTAACCTCAAACAGGGCTGAAGCTTTCTTT
CDR3: CASSLTSNRAEAFF
J: TRBJ1-1
D: .
size: .
V: TRBV7-9

DNA: TGCAGTGCTAGAGTGAGGGGGGGAACTTATGGCTACACCTTC
CDR3: CSARVRGGTYGYTF
J: TRBJ1-2
D: .
size: few
V: TRBV20-1

DNA: TGTGCCAGCAGCTTAGGGACTAGCGGGGATGAGCAGTTCTTC
CDR3: CASSLGTSGDEQFF
J: TRBJ2-1
D: TRBD2
size: many
V: TRBV7-2

DNA: TGTGCCAGTAGTGTGAACAGGGGGCAGGGGCAGTACTTC
CDR3: CASSVNRGQGQYF
J: TRBJ2-7
D: TRBD1
size: medium-sized
V: TRBV19

DNA: TGTGCCAGCAGTGACTCGAAGCGGGGGGCGTACGAGCAGTACTTC
CDR3: CASSDSKRGAYEQYF
J: TRBJ2-7
D: TRBD2
size: many
V: TRBV6-4

DNA: TGTGCCACCAGCAGAGATTTACCGCCGGGACTAGCGGGAGTCGGGGAGCTGTTTTTT
CDR3: CATSRDLPPGLAGVGELFF
J: TRBJ2-2
D: TRBD2
size: large
V: TRBV15

DNA: TGTGCCAGCAGTTATATGGGCAACTCTGGAAACACCATATATTTT
CDR3: CASSYMGNSGNTIYF
J: TRBJ1-3
D: .
size: many
V: TRBV5-4

DNA: TGTGCCACCTCACAAGGGAGGGAGACCCAGTACTTC
CDR3: CATSQGRETQYF
J: TRBJ2-5
D: .
size: medium-sized
V: TRBV15

DNA: TGTGCCAGCAGCTCCCCTCGAGAAGAAGAGACCCAGTACTTC
CDR3: CASSSPREEETQYF
J: TRBJ2-5
D: .
size: .
V: TRBV7-2

DNA: TGTGCCATCACCGGTGAGGGAGGCTACACCTTC
CDR3: CAITGEGGYTF
J: TRBJ1-2
D: .
size: few
V: TRBV10-3

DNA: TGTGCCAGCATTAAGGCTGCTGGGGCCAACGTCCTGACTTTC
CDR3: CASIKAAGANVLTF
J: TRBJ2-6
D: .
size: medium-sized
V: TRBV12-3/TRBV12-4

DNA: TGTGCCAGCAGTTTCCCCAGGGGGCATCAAGAGACCCAGTACTTC
CDR3: CASSFPRGHQETQYF
J: TRBJ2-5
D: TRBD1
size: medium-sized
V: TRBV7-9

DNA: TGCAGCGTTGGGACAGGAGGGGAAAAACTGTTTTTT
CDR3: CSVGTGGEKLFF
J: TRBJ1-4
D: TRBD1
size: .
V: TRBV29-1

DNA: TGCGCCAGCAGCCAAGGGACCGGGACGGAAAACACCGGGGAGCTGTTTTTT
CDR3: CASSQGTGTENTGELFF
J: TRBJ2-2
D: .
size: few
V: TRBV4-3

DNA: TGCAGTGCTAGAGATCGGCGGTGGGGAACTAATGAAAAACTGTTTTTT
CDR3: CSARDRRWGTNEKLFF
J: TRBJ1-4
D: .
size: .
V: TRBV20-1

DNA: TGTGCCAGCAAAGTGTCCGGGACAGATGGTGAGCAGTTCTTC
CDR3: CASKVSGTDGEQFF
J: TRBJ2-1
D: TRBD1
size: medium-sized
V: TRBV18

DNA: TGTGCCAGCTCACTCCGACAGGGGGAGAGAAATGAGCAGTTCTTC
CDR3: CASSLRQGERNEQFF
J: TRBJ2-1
D: TRBD1
size: medium-sized
V: TRBV18

DNA: TGCGCCAGCAGCTTGGGTGCGGGAGGGCTTAATGAGCAGTACTTC
CDR3: CASSLGAGGLNEQYF
J: TRBJ2-7
D: TRBD2
size: few
V: TRBV5-1

DNA: TGTGCCAGCAGCCACGGGACAGGGGGCACGGATACCCAGTACTTC
CDR3: CASSHGTGGTDTQYF
J: TRBJ2-5
D: TRBD1
size: once
V: TRBV6-1

DNA: TGTGCCAGCAGCTTCGGTCACGGGGCTAACTACGAGCAGTACTTC
CDR3: CASSFGHGANYEQYF
J: TRBJ2-7
D: .
size: medium-sized
V: TRBV5-5

DNA: TGCGCCAGCAGCCCTCTTGGACTAGCGGATCTCACAGATACGCAGTATTTT
CDR3: CASSPLGLADLTDTQYF
J: TRBJ2-3
D: TRBD2
size: few
V: TRBV5-1

DNA: TGTGCCAGTACCCGGACAGGGCTTAACAATGAGCAGTTCTTC
CDR3: CASTRTGLNNEQFF
J: TRBJ2-1
D: TRBD1
size: large
V: TRBV19

DNA: TGTGCCAGCACCCCCGGGACAGGGAGTGCAGAGACCCAGTACTTC
CDR3: CASTPGTGSAETQYF
J: TRBJ2-5
D: TRBD1
size: medium-sized
V: TRBV6-2/TRBV6-3

DNA: TGTGCCAGCAGACAGGACAGGGGGCAGGCCCAGTACTTC
CDR3: CASRQDRGQAQYF
J: TRBJ2-5
D: TRBD1
size: once
V: TRBV6-5

DNA: TGTGCCAGCTCACCAGGCGGAGGGGAGACCCAGTACTTC
CDR3: CASSPGGGETQYF
J: TRBJ2-5
D: .
size: medium-sized
V: TRBV18

DNA: TGTGCCAGTAGTCTTCGGCCAAGAGGAGATACGCAGTATTTT
CDR3: CASSLRPRGDTQYF
J: TRBJ2-3
D: .
size: large
V: TRBV19

DNA: TGTGCCAGCAGCTTGGCCGCGGGGGAGGGGAACACTGAAGCTTTCTTT
CDR3: CASSLAAGEGNTEAFF
J: TRBJ1-1
D: .
size: few
V: TRBV5-6

DNA: TGTGCCAGCAGCGGGCAACAGGGAGGGACCTTC
CDR3: CASSGQQGGTF
J: TRBJ1-2
D: .
size: few
V: TRBV7-4

DNA: TGTGCCAGCTCACCACACAGAGATAATTCACCCCTCCACTTT
CDR3: CASSPHRDNSPLHF
J: TRBJ1-6
D: .
size: medium-sized
V: TRBV18

DNA: TGTGCCAGCAGCTTAGAGGGCGCACAAGAGACCCAGTACTTC
CDR3: CASSLEGAQETQYF
J: TRBJ2-5
D: .
size: .
V: TRBV6-5

DNA: TGCGCCAGCAGCTTGGCCCAGGGGGGTAATGAAAAACTGTTTTTT
CDR3: CASSLAQGGNEKLFF
J: TRBJ1-4
D: TRBD1
size: .
V: TRBV5-1

DNA: TGTGCCAGCAGCTTCGGCAGAAACAATGAGCAGTTCTTC
CDR3: CASSFGRNNEQFF
J: TRBJ2-1
D: .
size: few
V: TRBV11-2

DNA: TGCGCCAGCAGCTTGGCCTTATTCGGGACAGGGGGCACCGGGGAGCTGTTTTTT
CDR3: CASSLALFGTGGTGELFF
J: TRBJ2-2
D: TRBD1
size: few
V: TRBV5-1

DNA: TGTGCCAGCTCACCCCCATCTGGGTCGAGCAATCAGCCCCAGCATTTT
CDR3: CASSPPSGSSNQPQHF
J: TRBJ1-5
D: .
size: medium-sized
V: TRBV18

DNA: TGCAGTGCTAGGGAACTAGCTTTCCCCACAGATACGCAGTATTTT
CDR3: CSARELAFPTDTQYF
J: TRBJ2-3
D: .
size: .
V: TRBV20-1